This paragraph reports one T cell receptor beta chain. Its antigen is unknown. Germline V gene lookup returns CDR1 ENHRY and CDR2 SYGVKD. The V gene lost 4 bases and the J gene lost 8 bases, with 14 bases spanning the gap. The CDR3 length is 13 residues. The data are from a study of shared clonotypes between healthy human individuals. Study conclusions and caveats: Blood was the sole source, and tissue repertoires probably differ. The low donor count limited represented genetic and exposure-history diversity.

The genomic DNA of each subset was split evenly across several immunoSEQ plates. Assay: immunoSEQ multiplex PCR; the TCRdb copy retains only in-frame clones and omits some. Seen here are about 1.1 million clones, around 77% observed once, and the top ten hold roughly 0.82%. The chain has TRBV10-3 and TRBJ1-1; D possibly corresponds to TRBD1 (6 bases). This receptor was taken from a man younger than 30 in good health. Some clones in this sample may be carry-over from other donors' samples. The sequencing sample was made of memory CD4+ T cells from PBMCs. Subset denoted: CD45RA-negative fraction. CDR3 bases: TGTGCCATCAGTGTCAAACAGGGCCTCGAAGCTTTCTTT. As protein: CAISVKQGLEAFF.